This T cell receptor beta chain was profiled in a study of T cell repertoires in cytomegalovirus infection. The wider study: Selection of CMV epitopes for the study included recently identified HLA-C-restricted and well-studied HLA-B-restricted ones. Both a matching HLA type and CMV infection were indicated by public TCR beta signatures.

V was shortened by 7 bases and J by 2 bases, with 18 bases between the two germline ends. This CDR3 spans 16 amino acids. CDR1 is LNHDA, CDR2 SQIVND, per germline (reference sequence). A single record per CDR3 protein comes from TCRdb applying MiXCR to the reads. The data contain hundreds of thousands of distinct CDR3 sequences, 25% to 35% of them singletons. As regards this clonotype: Its antigen is not identified.

General observations from the study: The ex vivo response was dominated by HLA-C-restricted CMV-specific TCR beta clonotypes.

This clonotype was sampled from a human donor in good health (CMV status not recorded). Some clones in this sample may be carry-over from other donors' samples. The source was cultured PBMCs, collected from culture after CMV antigen stimulation. V and J are TRBV19 and TRBJ2-1; D perhaps matches TRBD2 (6 bases). CDR3 DNA: TGTGCCAGTACCATGATTGGCGGGGATGCCTACAATGAGCAGTTCTTC. Translating it yields CASTMIGGDAYNEQFF.